The 21 T cell receptor beta chains below were found in one sample sequenced in a study of cytomegalovirus exposure and HLA in healthy donors. The PCR used 60 Vbeta and 13 Jbeta primers. The protocol was immunoSEQ multiplex PCR, while the TCRdb copy is restricted to in-frame clones and leaves out a portion. The sample lists about 90,000 clones, over 80% occurring once. Sequencing input: PBMCs. Every receptor here comes from a man between 18 and 35 years old in good health and CMV-seronegative.

This clone was picked up a small number of times. The chain employs TRBV6-5 and TRBJ2-7; D remains ambiguous. Germline V gives CDR1 MNHEY, CDR2 SVGAGI. This CDR3 region has 13 residues. The V and J ends lost 6 bases and 2 bases respectively, with 11 bases between them. In nucleotides, the CDR3 is TGTGCCAGCAGCCTTGAGGAAACCTACGAGCAGTACTTC. Amino acid sequence: CASSLEETYEQYF.

This sequence joins TRBV27 and TRBJ2-1; the match to TRBD1 covers 9 bases. The CDR3 runs to 15 residues. CDR1 MNHEY and CDR2 SMNVEV come from the germline V gene (reference sequence). V dropped 6 bases and J dropped 2; count of bases not matched to a gene: 5. CDR3 amino acids: CASRGDRAAYNEQFF. The DNA for the CDR3 is TGTGCCAGCAGGGGGGACAGGGCCGCCTACAATGAGCAGTTCTTC.

This sequence joins TRBV27 and TRBJ2-7; 9 bases match TRBD1. The CDR3 consists of 15 residues. The ends lost 4 bases at V and 7 bases at J; junction bases unmatched: 11. Germline V CDR1 and CDR2: MNHEY, SMNVEV (reference sequence). CDR3 in DNA: TGTGCCAGCAGTTCGCCGCCGGGACAGGGAATAGAGCAGTACTTC. Protein product: CASSSPPGQGIEQYF.

This chain connects TRBV6-6 to TRBJ1-5; D is ambiguous. The CDR3 totals 13 residues. With 8 bases removed from V and 2 bases from J, the gap between germline ends came to 10 bases. Germline V lookup: CDR1 MNHNY, CDR2 SVGAGI (reference sequence). CDR3 DNA: TGTGCCAGCGCGGAGAGGGGCAATCAGCCCCAGCATTTT. Protein product: CASAERGNQPQHF.

The chain recombines TRBV7-2 with TRBJ2-1; 11 positions match TRBD2. CDR3 size: 15 residues. Per germline, CDR1 SGHTA and CDR2 FQGNSA. V trimming: 6 bases; J trimming: 9 bases; junction bases outside the gene matches: 10. CDR3 bases: TGTGCCAGCAGTCCGACTAGCGGGATAGGCGGTGAGCAGTTCTTC. This translates into CASSPTSGIGGEQFF.

The chain links TRBV5-1 to TRBJ2-1; 7 nucleotides line up with TRBD1. This CDR3 region has 15 residues. In germline, CDR1 is SGHRS, CDR2 YFSETQ. The V and J ends lost 6 bases and 0 bases, in that order; junction bases with no gene match: 6. CDR3 region: CASKSTGNSYNEQFF. CDR3 coding DNA: TGCGCCAGCAAGTCGACAGGGAACTCCTACAATGAGCAGTTCTTC.

This clone came up a few times. The chain employs TRBV5-4 and TRBJ2-7; no definite D call. The CDR3 totals 12 residues. Germline V gene data show CDR1 as SGHNT and CDR2 as YYREEE (reference sequence). With 2 bases removed from V and 5 bases from J, the gap between germline ends came to 8 bases. The CDR3 sequence is CASSFLLDEQYF. Written as DNA, the CDR3 is TGTGCCAGCAGCTTCCTATTAGACGAGCAGTACTTC. Together with reference TRBV5-4 and TRBJ2-7, the CDR3 gives the full variable domain: ETGVTQSPTHLIKTRGQQVTLRCSSQSGHNTVSWYQQALGQGPQFIFQYYREEENGRGNFPPRFSGLQFPNYSSELNVNALELDDSALYLCASSFLLDEQYFGPGTRLTVT.

The V gene is TRBV29-1, the J gene TRBJ2-2, with 7 bases fitting TRBD1. This CDR3 comprises 15 residues. CDR1 and CDR2 from the germline V gene are SQVTM and ANQGSEA. The V and J ends lost 7 bases and 5 bases, in that order; junction bases with no gene match: 13. CDR3 in amino acids: CSAGGVKGATGELFF. CDR3 coding DNA: TGCAGCGCAGGTGGGGTGAAGGGGGCGACCGGGGAGCTGTTTTTT.

This chain joins TRBV5-5 and TRBJ2-3, with D tentatively TRBD2 (6 bases). V dropped 3 bases and J dropped 0 bases, with 17 bases sitting between them. The germline V gene encodes CDR1 SGHKS and CDR2 YYEKEE (reference sequence). The CDR3 contains 17 residues. This CDR3 reads CASSSTGGSPSTDTQYF. For the CDR3, the DNA is TGTGCCAGCAGCTCTACAGGAGGGAGTCCTAGCACAGATACGCAGTATTTT.

The chain has TRBV19 and TRBJ2-7; perhaps TRBD1 as D (6 bases). Germline values: CDR1 LNHDA, CDR2 SQIVND (reference sequence). Trimming took 4 bases from V and 3 from J, leaving 13 bases between them. The CDR3 is 14 amino acids. The DNA for the CDR3 is TGTGCCAGTAGTAGGGGGCTCTCCATCTACGAGCAGTACTTC. It codes for CASSRGLSIYEQYF.

The genes are TRBV1 and TRBJ2-3; TRBD2, the table's D call, lacks a check against the DNA. TRBV1 is classified as a pseudogene. This CDR3 spans 17 amino acids. For the CDR3, the DNA is TGCACCAGCAGCCAAGATCCAAAGCGGGATAACACAGATACGCAGTATTTT. Encoded protein: CTSSQDPKRDNTDTQYF.

V and J are TRBV2 and TRBJ2-5; D perhaps matches TRBD2 (5 bases). V lost 5 bases and J lost 1, with 17 bases in between. Germline V gene data show CDR1 as SNHLY and CDR2 as FYNNEI. The CDR3 contains 16 residues. CDR3 bases: TGTGCCAGCAGTTGGCTCGCGGGCACGTTCCAAGAGACCCAGTACTTC. Its protein product is CASSWLAGTFQETQYF.

V and J are TRBV7-6 and TRBJ2-7; TRBD2 matches at 12 bases. The germline gives CDR1 SGHVS, CDR2 FNYEAQ. The CDR3 totals 15 residues. V lost 5 bases to trimming and J lost 2 bases; unmatched junction nucleotides: 4. This CDR3 reads CASSPRTSGTYEQYF. The CDR3 DNA reads as TGTGCCAGCAGCCCCAGGACTAGCGGGACCTACGAGCAGTACTTC.

The chain carries TRBV11-2 and TRBJ1-2; D perhaps matches TRBD1 (5 bases). This CDR3 contains 16 residues. CDR1 is SGHAT and CDR2 is FQNNGV in the germline V gene. V lost 4 bases and J lost 4, with 19 bases in between. Written as DNA, the CDR3 is TGTGCCAGCAGCTCCCCCTCCGACAGAGACTTCTATGGCTACACCTTC. Protein: CASSSPSDRDFYGYTF.

This rearrangement joins TRBV4-2 to TRBJ2-7, with a tentative D call TRBD2 (5 bases). CDR3 length: 13 residues. Germline values: CDR1 LGHNA, CDR2 YNFKEQ. With 3 bases removed from V and 3 bases from J, the gap between germline ends came to 9 bases. CDR3 sequence reads: CASSQPGFYEQYF. The DNA of the CDR3 is TGTGCCAGCAGCCAGCCGGGATTCTACGAGCAGTACTTC.

This chain links TRBV5-6 with TRBJ2-5, with 7 positions matching TRBD1. The J call may be in error: the DNA end matches TRBJ2-7 better. Germline V gene sequence: CDR1 SGHDT, CDR2 YYEEEE. The CDR3 loop spans 16 amino acids. The CDR3 nucleotides are TGTGCCAGCAGCTTGTCCGGGACAGCAGATTACTACGAGCAGTACTTC. Translating it yields CASSLSGTADYYEQYF.

In its sample, this clone was seen once. The J gene is TRBJ2-3, the V gene TRBV6-6; 9 nucleotides line up with TRBD1. This CDR3 spans 14 amino acids. CDR1 and CDR2 (germline): MNHNY, SVGAGI (reference sequence). Germline trimming cut 2 bases from V and 4 bases from J; bases unmatched to any gene: 1. The CDR3 DNA reads as TGTGCCAGCAGTTACAGACAGGGGGCAGATACGCAGTATTTT. Encoded protein: CASSYRQGADTQYF.

J is TRBJ1-1 and V is TRBV19; D is ambiguous. Trimming took 5 bases from V and 5 from J, leaving 18 bases between them. CDR3 size: 15 residues. Germline CDR1 reads LNHDA; CDR2 reads SQIVND (reference sequence). This chain's CDR3 is CASSPRYPPETEAFF. DNA for the CDR3: TGTGCCAGTAGTCCACGGTACCCTCCGGAGACTGAAGCTTTCTTT.

The V and J genes are TRBV4-3 and TRBJ1-4; TRBD1 is a possible D gene (5 bases). Germline V gives CDR1 LGHNA, CDR2 YSLEER. The CDR3 is made up of 15 amino acids. Between the trimmed V and J ends, which lost 4 bases and 0 bases, there was a span of 9 bases. The CDR3 DNA reads as TGCGCCAGCAGCCGCAGCAGGGCAACTAATGAAAAACTGTTTTTT. Its translation is CASSRSRATNEKLFF.

This chain links TRBV30 with TRBJ1-1; D gene uncertain. Deletions cut 0 bases from V and 1 base from J, with 6 bases between. This CDR3 has 13 residues. Germline assignment: CDR1 GTSNPN and CDR2 SVGIG (reference sequence). The DNA for the CDR3 is TGTGCCTGGAGTGTGGTCGGGAACACTGAAGCTTTCTTT. Translated: CAWSVVGNTEAFF.

J is TRBJ1-6 and V is TRBV27; TRBD1 is a possible D gene (6 bases). The CDR3 length is 14 residues. Germline V CDR1 and CDR2: MNHEY, SMNVEV (reference sequence). Trimming shortened V by 6 bases and J by 9 bases, and 15 bases separated the two germline ends. CDR3 region: CASSWGTNGSPLHF. The CDR3 DNA reads TGTGCCAGCAGCTGGGGGACAAACGGTTCACCCCTCCACTTT.